A selection of T cell receptor beta chains follows, all from one sample in a study of shared clonotypes between healthy human individuals. The assay was immunoSEQ multiplex PCR, and TCRdb's table has in-frame clones only and misses some. This repertoire shows about 2,500,000 clones, approximately 90% found once; its top ten account for roughly 0.13%. The sample taken for sequencing was naive CD4+ T cells sorted from blood. Receptors originate from a man in his late teens or twenties in good health. The CDR3 runs from the conserved cysteine through the conserved F or W. The D gene is left open where the match is weak. Only part of the rows carry a size: once, few, many, or a class if the clone is expanded.

CDR3 protein,V gene,D gene,clone size,J gene
CASSLMVSVSYGYTF,TRBV28,-,once,TRBJ1-2
CASKGSDRGSYNEQFF,TRBV28,TRBD1,-,TRBJ2-1
CASSLSRISTDTQYF,TRBV27,-,once,TRBJ2-3
CASSGNNQPQHF,TRBV10-2,-,-,TRBJ1-5
CSPRGAGTQETQYF,TRBV29-1,-,-,TRBJ2-5
CASSFRTVTGELFF,TRBV6-5,-,-,TRBJ2-2
CASSLAPTGGPGELFF,TRBV7-6,TRBD1,-,TRBJ2-2
CASSLPGTGTHEQYF,TRBV28,TRBD1,-,TRBJ2-7
CASSMGLAGYEQYF,TRBV2,TRBD2,-,TRBJ2-7
CASGSNREPLHF,TRBV6-5,-,few,TRBJ1-6
CASSEGVKGRAQHF,TRBV10-2,-,-,TRBJ1-5
CSAHRGEQYF,TRBV20-1,TRBD1,-,TRBJ2-7
CARSLAFPGSSSYEQYF,TRBV5-3,-,-,TRBJ2-7
CASSLHRTGSGNEQFF,TRBV7-2,TRBD1,-,TRBJ2-1
CASSIGQLNTEAFF,TRBV5-8,-,-,TRBJ1-1
CASSLWRGSSYNEQFF,TRBV7-2,TRBD2,-,TRBJ2-1
CASSLQRISTYGYTF,TRBV7-2,-,-,TRBJ1-2
CASSIGTGRTDTQYF,TRBV19,TRBD1,-,TRBJ2-3
CASTTGRLEAFF,TRBV6-6,-,-,TRBJ1-1
CASSKRQGFDTEAFF,TRBV10-2,TRBD1,-,TRBJ1-1
CASSFQDTNTGELFF,TRBV27,-,-,TRBJ2-2
CASSLGTGTSGVVSYEQYF,TRBV5-1,TRBD2,-,TRBJ2-7
CASSLEGNYGYTF,TRBV7-9,-,-,TRBJ1-2
CASSLGGVGNQPQHF,TRBV7-2,-,-,TRBJ1-5
CASSGGWLGTDTQYF,TRBV6-1,-,-,TRBJ2-3
CASRLDRASYEQYF,TRBV5-4,-,-,TRBJ2-7
CASSHASGVPGELFF,TRBV4-1,-,-,TRBJ2-2
CATGRTGGTYEQYF,TRBV28,TRBD1,-,TRBJ2-7
CASSVAAGSSGANVLTF,TRBV9,-,-,TRBJ2-6
CASSPPGGTEAFF,TRBV18,-,few,TRBJ1-1
CASSLFLGVSYNEQFF,TRBV7-2,-,-,TRBJ2-1
CGGTSGLPSTGELFF,TRBV29-1,TRBD2,-,TRBJ2-2
CASSLEGQAAYEQYF,TRBV6-6,TRBD1,once,TRBJ2-7
CASSLGWASYGYTF,TRBV7-2,-,-,TRBJ1-2
CASRGQKNTEAFF,TRBV19,-,-,TRBJ1-1
CASSESRRDYGYTF,TRBV10-2,-,-,TRBJ1-2
CASSLLAGEGGYTF,TRBV27,-,-,TRBJ1-2
CASSPRPPPDNTDTQYF,TRBV7-6,-,once,TRBJ2-3
CASSYSTGSTEAFF,TRBV7-9,-,few,TRBJ1-1
CASSLGTKSTDTQYF,TRBV11-3,-,-,TRBJ2-3
CASNYGYTF,TRBV30,-,-,TRBJ1-2
CASSSQPSGPNEQFF,TRBV11-3,TRBD2,-,TRBJ2-1
CASSPPLGTASYEQYF,TRBV18,TRBD1,-,TRBJ2-7
CASSAVAGLGNGNSPLHF,TRBV2,-,-,TRBJ1-6
CASSPQRYNEQFF,TRBV18,-,-,TRBJ2-1
CASRPGTGTPQQTQYF,TRBV28,-,-,TRBJ2-5
CAIRREFGTDTQYF,TRBV10-3,-,-,TRBJ2-3
CASSANTGRGTGELFF,TRBV9,-,-,TRBJ2-2
CASRAPDRENSPLHF,TRBV28,TRBD1,-,TRBJ1-6
CASSLEGGNEQYF,TRBV5-6,-,-,TRBJ2-7
CASNLSGKIYGYTF,TRBV27,-,-,TRBJ1-2
CASSLSPGSGANVLTF,TRBV27,-,-,TRBJ2-6
CASSKAWDTKSTDTQYF,TRBV21-1,-,-,TRBJ2-3
CASSSTSPGGNEQFF,TRBV5-1,TRBD2,-,TRBJ2-1
CAISGLGSGNTIYF,TRBV10-3,-,-,TRBJ1-3
CASSLEGQADTQYF,TRBV5-1,-,-,TRBJ2-3
CASSLRGPGNTIYF,TRBV7-2,-,-,TRBJ1-3
CAWAPERSGELFF,TRBV30,-,-,TRBJ2-2
CASTPNRGLTDTQYF,TRBV25-1,TRBD1,-,TRBJ2-3
CASSEPRQISTDTQYF,TRBV2,-,-,TRBJ2-3